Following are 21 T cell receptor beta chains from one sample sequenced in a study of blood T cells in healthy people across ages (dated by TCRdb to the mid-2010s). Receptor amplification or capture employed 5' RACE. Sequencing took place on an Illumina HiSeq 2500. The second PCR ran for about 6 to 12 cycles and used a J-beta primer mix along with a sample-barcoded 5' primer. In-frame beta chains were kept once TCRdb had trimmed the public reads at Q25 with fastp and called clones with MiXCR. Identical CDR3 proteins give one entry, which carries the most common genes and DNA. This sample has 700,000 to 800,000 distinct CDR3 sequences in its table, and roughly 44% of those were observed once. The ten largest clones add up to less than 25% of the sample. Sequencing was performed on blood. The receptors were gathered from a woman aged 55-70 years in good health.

CDR3 residues: CAAAPGAMSSYEQYF. The CDR3, as DNA: TGTGCCGCCGCCCCGGGGGCCATGAGCTCCTACGAGCAGTACTTC. V gene TRBV3-1 combines with J gene TRBJ2-7; D may match TRBD1 or TRBD2 (6 bases each). V lost 11 bases to trimming and J lost 0 bases, with 20 bases between them. The CDR3 has 15 residues. In germline, CDR1 is LGHDT, CDR2 YNNKEL (reference sequence).

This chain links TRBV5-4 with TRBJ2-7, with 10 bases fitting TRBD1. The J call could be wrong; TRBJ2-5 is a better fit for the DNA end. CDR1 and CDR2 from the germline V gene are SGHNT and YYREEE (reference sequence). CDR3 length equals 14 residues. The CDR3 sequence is CASSRQGADETQYF. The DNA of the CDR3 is TGTGCCAGCAGTAGACAGGGGGCTGACGAGACCCAGTACTTC.

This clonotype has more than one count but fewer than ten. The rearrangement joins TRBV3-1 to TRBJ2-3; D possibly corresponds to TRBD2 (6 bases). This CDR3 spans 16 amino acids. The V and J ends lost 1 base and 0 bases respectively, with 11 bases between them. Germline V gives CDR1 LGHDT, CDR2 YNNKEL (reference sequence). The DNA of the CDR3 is TGTGCCAGCAGCCAAGCTTGGGGGACTAGCACAGATACGCAGTATTTT. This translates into CASSQAWGTSTDTQYF.

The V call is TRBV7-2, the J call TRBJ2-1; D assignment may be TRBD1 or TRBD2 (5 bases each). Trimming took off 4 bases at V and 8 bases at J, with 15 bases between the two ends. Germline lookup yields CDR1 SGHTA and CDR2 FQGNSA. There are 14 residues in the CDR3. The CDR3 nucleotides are TGTGCCAGCAGCTACGGGACGGGGCCCTATGAGCAGTTCTTC. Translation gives CASSYGTGPYEQFF.

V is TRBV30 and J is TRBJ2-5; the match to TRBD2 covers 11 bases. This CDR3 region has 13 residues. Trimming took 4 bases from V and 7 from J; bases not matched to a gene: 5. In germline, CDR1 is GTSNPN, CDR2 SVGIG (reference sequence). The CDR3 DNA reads TGTGCCTGGAAACTAGCGGGGGCCGGGACCCAGTACTTC. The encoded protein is CAWKLAGAGTQYF.

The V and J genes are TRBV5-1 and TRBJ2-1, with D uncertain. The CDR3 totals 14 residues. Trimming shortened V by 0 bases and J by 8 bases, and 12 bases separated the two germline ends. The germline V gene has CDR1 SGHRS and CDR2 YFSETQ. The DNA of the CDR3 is TGCGCCAGCAGCTTGGGTGGGATAGAGCATGAGCAGTTCTTC. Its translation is CASSLGGIEHEQFF.

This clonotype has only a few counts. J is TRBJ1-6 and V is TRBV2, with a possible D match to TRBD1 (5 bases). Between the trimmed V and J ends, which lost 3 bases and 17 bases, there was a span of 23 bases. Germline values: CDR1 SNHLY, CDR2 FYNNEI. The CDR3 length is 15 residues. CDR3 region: CASSDSRVGTESFHF. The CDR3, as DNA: TGTGCCAGCAGTGATTCAAGGGTAGGGACCGAGAGTTTCCACTTT.

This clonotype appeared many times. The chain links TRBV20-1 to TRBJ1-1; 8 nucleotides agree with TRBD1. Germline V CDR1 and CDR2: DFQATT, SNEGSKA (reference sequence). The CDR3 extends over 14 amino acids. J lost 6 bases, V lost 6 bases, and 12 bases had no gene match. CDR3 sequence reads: CSAQKQGARPEAFF. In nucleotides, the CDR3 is TGCAGTGCCCAGAAGCAGGGGGCGAGGCCTGAAGCTTTCTTT.

The CDR3 region has the DNA TGCGCCAGCAGCCAAGATAGGTGGGGGTATGGGAGGCGAGAGCAGTACTTC. This gives the protein CASSQDRWGYGRREQYF. The chain has TRBV4-3 and TRBJ2-1, with D possibly TRBD2 on 6 matching bases. The J call may be incorrect, as the DNA end agrees better with TRBJ2-7. Germline loops: CDR1 LGHNA, CDR2 YSLEER. The CDR3 has 17 residues.

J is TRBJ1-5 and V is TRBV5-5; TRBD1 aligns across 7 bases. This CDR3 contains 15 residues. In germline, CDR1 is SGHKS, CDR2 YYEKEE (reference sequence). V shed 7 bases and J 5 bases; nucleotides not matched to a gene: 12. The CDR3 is CASGHAGTDYQPQHF. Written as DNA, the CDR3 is TGTGCCAGCGGCCACGCCGGGACAGACTATCAGCCCCAGCATTTT.

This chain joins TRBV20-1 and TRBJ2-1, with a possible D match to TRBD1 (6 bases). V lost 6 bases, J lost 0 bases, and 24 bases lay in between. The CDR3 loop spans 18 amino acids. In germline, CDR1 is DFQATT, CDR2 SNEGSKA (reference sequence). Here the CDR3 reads CSASGQGSLLSSYNEQFF. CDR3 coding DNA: TGCAGTGCCTCGGGGCAGGGGAGTCTCTTGAGCTCCTACAATGAGCAGTTCTTC.

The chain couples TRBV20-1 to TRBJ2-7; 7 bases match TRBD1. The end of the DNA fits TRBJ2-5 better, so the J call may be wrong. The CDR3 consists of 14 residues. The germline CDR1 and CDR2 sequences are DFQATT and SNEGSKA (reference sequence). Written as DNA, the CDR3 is TGCAGTGCGATGCAGGGGGTTGATCTAGAGACCCAGTACTTC. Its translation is CSAMQGVDLETQYF.

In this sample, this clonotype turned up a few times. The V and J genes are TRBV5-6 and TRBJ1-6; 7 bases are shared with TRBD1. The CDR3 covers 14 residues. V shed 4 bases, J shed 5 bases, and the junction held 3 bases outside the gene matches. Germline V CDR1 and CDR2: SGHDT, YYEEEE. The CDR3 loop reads CASSRTGNNSPLHF. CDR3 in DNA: TGTGCCAGCAGCCGGACAGGCAATAATTCACCCCTCCACTTT.

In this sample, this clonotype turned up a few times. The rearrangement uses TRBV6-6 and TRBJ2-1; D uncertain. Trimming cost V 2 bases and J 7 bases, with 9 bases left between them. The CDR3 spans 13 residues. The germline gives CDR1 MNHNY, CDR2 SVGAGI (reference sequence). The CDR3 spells CASSYESENEQFF. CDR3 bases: TGTGCCAGCAGTTACGAGTCCGAAAATGAGCAGTTCTTC.

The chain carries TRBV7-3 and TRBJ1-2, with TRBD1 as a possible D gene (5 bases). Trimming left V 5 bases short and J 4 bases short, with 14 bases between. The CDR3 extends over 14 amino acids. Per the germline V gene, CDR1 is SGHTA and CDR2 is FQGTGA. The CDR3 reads CASSPSPGTYGYTF. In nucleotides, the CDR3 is TGTGCCAGCAGCCCTAGTCCGGGGACCTATGGCTACACCTTC.

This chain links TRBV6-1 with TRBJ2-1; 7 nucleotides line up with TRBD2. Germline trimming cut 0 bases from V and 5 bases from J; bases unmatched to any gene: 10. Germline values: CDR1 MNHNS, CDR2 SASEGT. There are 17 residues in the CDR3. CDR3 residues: CASSEAAGGSLNNEQFF. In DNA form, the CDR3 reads TGTGCCAGCAGTGAAGCGGCGGGCGGGAGTCTTAACAATGAGCAGTTCTTC.

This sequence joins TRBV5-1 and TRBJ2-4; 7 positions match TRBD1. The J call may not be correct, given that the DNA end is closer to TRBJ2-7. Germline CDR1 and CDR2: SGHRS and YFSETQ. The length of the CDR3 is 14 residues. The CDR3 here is CASSQTDRAHEQYF. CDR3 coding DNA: TGCGCCAGCAGCCAAACCGACAGGGCCCACGAGCAGTACTTC.

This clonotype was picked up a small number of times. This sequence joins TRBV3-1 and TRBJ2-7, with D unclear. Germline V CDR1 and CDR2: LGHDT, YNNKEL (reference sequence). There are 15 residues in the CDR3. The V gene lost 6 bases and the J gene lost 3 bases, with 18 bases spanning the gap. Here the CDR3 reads CASRYRLESGYEQYF. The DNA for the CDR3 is TGTGCCAGCAGGTACCGTCTAGAGAGTGGCTACGAGCAGTACTTC.

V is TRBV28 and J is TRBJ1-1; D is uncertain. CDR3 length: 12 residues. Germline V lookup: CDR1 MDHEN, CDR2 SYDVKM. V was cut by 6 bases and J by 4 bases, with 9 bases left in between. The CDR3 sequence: CASRGEVTEAFF. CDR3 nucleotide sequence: TGTGCCAGCAGGGGTGAGGTCACTGAAGCTTTCTTT.

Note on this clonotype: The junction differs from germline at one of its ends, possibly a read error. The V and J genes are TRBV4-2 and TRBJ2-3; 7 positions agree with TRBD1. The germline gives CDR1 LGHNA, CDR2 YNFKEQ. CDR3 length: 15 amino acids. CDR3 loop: CDSSQERDRGYTQYF. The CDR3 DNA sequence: TGTGACAGCAGCCAAGAGAGGGACAGAGGATATACGCAGTATTTT.

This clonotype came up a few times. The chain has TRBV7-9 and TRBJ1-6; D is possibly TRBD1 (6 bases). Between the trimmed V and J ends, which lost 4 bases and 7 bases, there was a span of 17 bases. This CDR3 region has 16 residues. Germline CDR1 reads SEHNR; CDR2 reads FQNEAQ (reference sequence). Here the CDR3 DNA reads TGTGCCAGCAGCTCACGCTTAACAGGGAGCAATTCACCCCTCCACTTT. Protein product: CASSSRLTGSNSPLHF.